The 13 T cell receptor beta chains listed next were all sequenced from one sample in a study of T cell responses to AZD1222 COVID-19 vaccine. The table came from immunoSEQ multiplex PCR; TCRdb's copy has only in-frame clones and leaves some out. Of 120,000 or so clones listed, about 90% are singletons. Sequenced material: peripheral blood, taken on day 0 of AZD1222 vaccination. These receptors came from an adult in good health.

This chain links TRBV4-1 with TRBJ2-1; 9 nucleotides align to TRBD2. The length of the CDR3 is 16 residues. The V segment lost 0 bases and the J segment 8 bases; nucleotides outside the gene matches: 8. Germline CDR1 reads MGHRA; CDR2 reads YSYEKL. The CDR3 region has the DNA TGCGCCAGCAGCCAAGAATCCCTAGCGGGGTTCGATGAGCAGTTCTTC. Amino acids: CASSQESLAGFDEQFF.

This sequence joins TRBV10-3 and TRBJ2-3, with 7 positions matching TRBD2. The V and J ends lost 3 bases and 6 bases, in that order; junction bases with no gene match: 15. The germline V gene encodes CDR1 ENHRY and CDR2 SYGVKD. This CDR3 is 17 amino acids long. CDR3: CAISDPEREIPVDTQYF. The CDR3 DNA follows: TGTGCCATCAGTGACCCCGAGCGGGAAATACCGGTCGATACGCAGTATTTT.

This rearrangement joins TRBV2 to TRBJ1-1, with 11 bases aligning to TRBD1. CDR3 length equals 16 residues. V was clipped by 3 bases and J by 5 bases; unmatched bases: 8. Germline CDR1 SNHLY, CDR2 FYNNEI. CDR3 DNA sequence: TGTGCCAGCAGTGATGGGGACAGGGGGATTTATACTGAAGCTTTCTTT. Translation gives CASSDGDRGIYTEAFF.

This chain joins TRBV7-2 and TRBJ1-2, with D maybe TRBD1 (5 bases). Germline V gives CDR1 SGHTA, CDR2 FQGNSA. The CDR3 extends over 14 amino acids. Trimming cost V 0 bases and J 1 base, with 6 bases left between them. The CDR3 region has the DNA TGTGCCAGCAGCTTAGCGGGGGTTAACTATGGCTACACCTTC. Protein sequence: CASSLAGVNYGYTF.

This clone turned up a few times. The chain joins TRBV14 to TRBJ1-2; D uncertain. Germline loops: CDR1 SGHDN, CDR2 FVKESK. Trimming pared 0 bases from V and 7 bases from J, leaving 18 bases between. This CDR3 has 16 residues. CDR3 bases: TGTGCCAGCAGCCAAGATGGCAGGATACAACTGGGTGGCTACACCTTC. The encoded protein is CASSQDGRIQLGGYTF.

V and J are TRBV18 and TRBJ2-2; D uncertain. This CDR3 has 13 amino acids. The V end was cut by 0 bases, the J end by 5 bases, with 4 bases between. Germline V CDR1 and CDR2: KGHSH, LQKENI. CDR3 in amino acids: CASSPPVTGELFF. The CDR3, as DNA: TGTGCCAGCTCACCACCGGTTACCGGGGAGCTGTTTTTT.

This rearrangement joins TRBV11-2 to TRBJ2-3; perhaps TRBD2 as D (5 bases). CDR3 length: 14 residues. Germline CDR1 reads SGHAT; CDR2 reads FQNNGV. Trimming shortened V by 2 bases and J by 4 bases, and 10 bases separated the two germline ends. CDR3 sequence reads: CASSLSGSADTQYF. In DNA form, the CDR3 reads TGTGCCAGCAGCTTATCGGGTAGCGCAGATACGCAGTATTTT.

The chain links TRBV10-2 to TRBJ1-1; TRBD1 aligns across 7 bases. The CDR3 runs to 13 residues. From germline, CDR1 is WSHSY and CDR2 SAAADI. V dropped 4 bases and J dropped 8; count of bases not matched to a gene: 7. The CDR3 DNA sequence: TGCGCCAGCAGTGTCCCTTGGACAGGCGAAGCTTTCTTT. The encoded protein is CASSVPWTGEAFF.

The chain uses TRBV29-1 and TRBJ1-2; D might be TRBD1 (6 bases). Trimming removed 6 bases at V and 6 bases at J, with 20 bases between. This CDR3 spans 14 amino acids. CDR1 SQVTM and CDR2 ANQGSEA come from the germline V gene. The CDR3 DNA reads TGCAGCGTGGAGGGGGACGGAGAATTCCATGGCTACACCTTC. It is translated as CSVEGDGEFHGYTF. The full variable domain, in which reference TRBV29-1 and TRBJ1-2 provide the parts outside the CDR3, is SAVISQKPSRDICQRGTSLTIQCQVDSQVTMMFWYRQQPGQSLTLIATANQGSEATYESGFVIDKFPISRPNLTFSTLTVSNMSPEDSSIYLCSVEGDGEFHGYTFGSGTRLTVV.

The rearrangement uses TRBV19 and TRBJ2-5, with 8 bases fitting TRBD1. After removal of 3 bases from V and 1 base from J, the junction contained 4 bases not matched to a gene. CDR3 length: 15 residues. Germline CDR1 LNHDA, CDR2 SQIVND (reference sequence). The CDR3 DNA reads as TGTGCCAGTAGTATCGGACAGGGAATCCAAGAGACCCAGTACTTC. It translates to CASSIGQGIQETQYF.

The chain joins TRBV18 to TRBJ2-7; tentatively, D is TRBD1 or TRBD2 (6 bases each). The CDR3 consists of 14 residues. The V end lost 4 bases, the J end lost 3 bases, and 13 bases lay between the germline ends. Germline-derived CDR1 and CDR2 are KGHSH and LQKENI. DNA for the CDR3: TGTGCCAGCTCACAGGCCGGGGGCCTCTACGAGCAGTACTTC. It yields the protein CASSQAGGLYEQYF.

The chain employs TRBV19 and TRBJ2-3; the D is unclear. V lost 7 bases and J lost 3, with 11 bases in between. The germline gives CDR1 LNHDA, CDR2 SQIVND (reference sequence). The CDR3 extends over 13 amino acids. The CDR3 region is CASMSAATDTQYF. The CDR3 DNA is TGTGCCAGTATGAGCGCAGCTACAGATACGCAGTATTTT. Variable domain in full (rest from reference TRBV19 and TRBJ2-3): DGGITQSPKYLFRKEGQNVTLSCEQNLNHDAMYWYRQDPGQGLRLIYYSQIVNDFQKGDIAEGYSVSREKKESFPLTVTSAQKNPTAFYLCASMSAATDTQYFGPGTRLTVL.

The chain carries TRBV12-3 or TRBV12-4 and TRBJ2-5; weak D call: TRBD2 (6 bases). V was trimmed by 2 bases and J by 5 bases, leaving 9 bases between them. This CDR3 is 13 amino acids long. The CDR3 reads CASSLWGEETQYF. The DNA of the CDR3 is TGTGCCAGCAGTTTATGGGGGGAGGAGACCCAGTACTTC.